The next 14 T cell receptor beta chains were all read from a single sample in a study of beta chain features in type 1 diabetes. No antigen has been assigned to these receptors. The study reverse transcribed the entire isolated RNA, so it sequenced expressed TCRB transcripts. Using immunoSEQ multiplex PCR, the repertoire was profiled, and TCRdb retains in-frame clones only, with some absent. The sample includes about 53,000 clones, roughly 52% of them seen just once. General study results and limits: The study found moderately but significantly shorter TCRB CDR3s in all four CD4+ subsets of Type 1 diabetes patients.

Sequencing was performed on Tregs from blood. These receptors all stem from a woman in her forties with type 1 diabetes.

This clone has a single count. The chain has TRBV10-3 and TRBJ1-2; D gene uncertain. V lost 6 bases, J lost 4 bases, and 12 bases lay in between. Per germline, CDR1 ENHRY and CDR2 SYGVKD. The CDR3 loop spans 13 amino acids. CDR3 nucleotides: TGTGCCATCAGATACACCGTAACCTATGGCTACACCTTC. Its protein product is CAIRYTVTYGYTF.

This clone came up once. The rearrangement uses TRBV6-5 and TRBJ1-1, with a possible D match to TRBD1 (6 bases). Trimming cost V 2 bases and J 1 base, with 11 bases left between them. CDR3 length: 15 amino acids. In germline, CDR1 is MNHEY, CDR2 SVGAGI. CDR3 amino acids: CASSYLGAGNTEAFF. Here the CDR3 DNA reads TGTGCCAGCAGTTACCTGGGGGCGGGGAACACTGAAGCTTTCTTT.

This sequence joins TRBV2 and TRBJ2-7, with a tentative D call TRBD2 (6 bases). The V gene lost 6 bases and the J gene lost 0 bases, with 12 bases spanning the gap. The CDR3 totals 14 residues. Germline V gives CDR1 SNHLY, CDR2 FYNNEI. CDR3: CASRPGLLSYEQYF. In DNA, the CDR3 is TGTGCCAGCAGGCCGGGACTTCTCTCCTACGAGCAGTACTTC.

The chain recombines TRBV5-4 with TRBJ1-2; D not resolved. The CDR3 runs 15 residues. Deletions cut 4 bases from V and 0 bases from J, with 13 bases between. The germline V gene has CDR1 SGHNT and CDR2 YYREEE (reference sequence). The CDR3 spells CASSVAPGANYGYTF. CDR3 in DNA: TGTGCCAGCAGCGTAGCACCGGGAGCTAACTATGGCTACACCTTC.

This clone has at least ten counts. The rearrangement joins TRBV7-9 to TRBJ2-1; TRBD1 aligns across 7 bases. The CDR3 is made up of 13 amino acids. The V gene end was trimmed by 5 bases and the J gene end by 6 bases; junction bases not matched to a gene: 4. The germline gives CDR1 SEHNR, CDR2 FQNEAQ (reference sequence). The CDR3 is CASSPTGFNEQFF. The CDR3 DNA reads as TGTGCCAGCAGCCCGACAGGGTTCAATGAGCAGTTCTTC. Together with reference TRBV7-9 and TRBJ2-1, the CDR3 gives the full variable domain: DTGVSQNPRHKITKRGQNVTFRCDPISEHNRLYWYRQTLGQGPEFLTYFQNEAQLEKSRLLSDRFSAERPKGSFSTLEIQRTEQGDSAMYLCASSPTGFNEQFFGPGTRLTVL.

This clone was counted between two and nine times. The chain uses TRBV28 and TRBJ2-1, with TRBD2 as a possible D gene (7 bases). CDR3 length: 14 residues. Trimming took off 5 bases at V and 8 bases at J, with 16 bases between the two ends. Germline V gene sequence: CDR1 MDHEN, CDR2 SYDVKM. CDR3 sequence: CASSSIGGRDEQFF. As DNA, the CDR3 is TGTGCCAGCAGTAGTATCGGGGGGCGGGATGAGCAGTTCTTC.

J is TRBJ2-2 and V is TRBV7-8; D not resolved. Germline V gene data show CDR1 as SGHVS and CDR2 as FQNEAQ. Trimming pared 5 bases from V and 8 bases from J, leaving 15 bases between. CDR3 length equals 14 residues. The CDR3 reads CASSSQRWAGELFF. CDR3 DNA sequence: TGTGCCAGCAGCAGCCAAAGATGGGCGGGGGAGCTGTTTTTT. Full variable domain (outside the CDR3, taken from reference TRBV7-8 and TRBJ2-2): GAGVSQSPRYKVAKRGQDVALRCDPISGHVSLFWYQQALGQGPEFLTYFQNEAQLDKSGLPSDRFFAERPEGSVSTLKIQRTQQEDSAVYLCASSSQRWAGELFFGEGSRLTVL.

The chain carries TRBV5-1 and TRBJ2-5; D not resolved. V lost 0 bases, J lost 5 bases, and 8 bases lay in between. This CDR3 contains 13 residues. Germline CDR1 SGHRS, CDR2 YFSETQ. For the CDR3, the DNA is TGCGCCAGCAGCTTGGAGATGGAGGAGACCCAGTACTTC. As protein: CASSLEMEETQYF.

The CDR3 DNA reads as TGCAGCGTTGCGGCAGGGCCGGGTGGCTACACCTTC. Encoded protein: CSVAAGPGGYTF. The V call is TRBV29-1, the J call TRBJ1-2, with a weak D call TRBD1 (5 bases). Per germline, CDR1 SQVTM and CDR2 ANQGSEA. The CDR3 is 12 residues long. V lost 4 bases, J lost 7 bases, and 13 bases lay in between.

This clone was seen a handful of times. The chain is built from TRBV4-2 and TRBJ1-1; no clear D gene. The CDR3 has 13 amino acids. The V end was cut by 4 bases, the J end by 4 bases, with 10 bases between. The germline V gene encodes CDR1 LGHNA and CDR2 YNFKEQ. The CDR3 protein is CASSPLRSTEAFF. Written as DNA, the CDR3 is TGTGCCAGCAGCCCTCTGAGGTCCACTGAAGCTTTCTTT.

This chain joins TRBV29-1 and TRBJ1-4; TRBD1 matches 8 bases. J gave up 7 bases and V 4 bases, and 11 bases lay outside the gene matches. CDR1 and CDR2 from the germline V gene are SQVTM and ANQGSEA. The CDR3 runs to 15 residues. CDR3 residues: CSVGPSTGASEKLFF. CDR3 in DNA: TGCAGCGTTGGACCCTCGACAGGGGCCAGTGAAAAACTGTTTTTT. Full variable domain (missing parts from reference TRBV29-1 and TRBJ1-4): SAVISQKPSRDICQRGTSLTIQCQVDSQVTMMFWYRQQPGQSLTLIATANQGSEATYESGFVIDKFPISRPNLTFSTLTVSNMSPEDSSIYLCSVGPSTGASEKLFFGSGTQLSVL.

This chain uses TRBV27 with TRBJ2-7; 11 bases map to TRBD2. CDR1 is MNHEY, CDR2 SMNVEV, per germline (reference sequence). J was trimmed by 4 bases and V by 1 base; bases with no gene match: 3. There are 15 residues in the CDR3. The CDR3 region is CASSLLASGGYEQYF. The DNA for the CDR3 is TGTGCCAGCAGTTTATTGGCTAGCGGGGGGTACGAGCAGTACTTC.

This clone turned up a few times. This chain joins TRBV30 and TRBJ2-2, with 9 bases lining up with TRBD2. Germline loops: CDR1 GTSNPN, CDR2 SVGIG (reference sequence). The CDR3 spans 14 residues. V shed 8 bases and J 0 bases; nucleotides not matched to a gene: 4. Written as DNA, the CDR3 is TGTGCCCTTAGCGGGAGCGCGAACACCGGGGAGCTGTTTTTT. Encoded protein: CALSGSANTGELFF.

The chain's CDR3 is CASSSGTGNTGELFF. CDR3 DNA: TGCGCCAGCAGCTCAGGGACAGGCAACACCGGGGAGCTGTTTTTT. The chain has TRBV5-1 and TRBJ2-2, with TRBD1 matching 8 bases. V trimming: 3 bases; J trimming: 2 bases; junction bases outside the gene matches: 3. This CDR3 has 15 residues. Germline loops: CDR1 SGHRS, CDR2 YFSETQ.